This passage covers 21 T cell receptor beta chains from one sample sequenced in a study of human T cells and chemical hapten exposure. Regarding time point: patch test 1, 2 weeks after DPC sensitization. Treatment reported: therapeutic diphenylcyclopropenone sensitization with weekly scalp DPC. TCRdb used MiXCR to reprocess the RACE reads, holding one entry per CDR3 protein. This repertoire shows under 450,000 distinct CDR3 sequences, approximately 5.1% found once; its top ten account for under 3%. Specimen: whole blood, collected in connection with sensitization to the hapten diphenylcyclopropenone (DPC). Receptors originate from a woman aged 50 to 60 with alopecia areata. Some clones in this sample may be carry-over from other donors' samples.

In its sample, this clonotype was seen a few times. This chain joins TRBV28 and TRBJ2-7; 8 nucleotides line up with TRBD1. This CDR3 region has 15 residues. The V gene's germline CDR1 is MDHEN and CDR2 SYDVKM. The V gene end was trimmed by 4 bases and the J gene end by 2 bases; junction bases not matched to a gene: 7. The CDR3 DNA sequence: TGTGCCAGCAGTTCGCCGGGACAGGATACCTACGAGCAGTACTTC. Amino acid sequence: CASSSPGQDTYEQYF. Drawing the rest from reference TRBV28 and TRBJ2-7, the complete variable domain is DVKVTQSSRYLVKRTGEKVFLECVQDMDHENMFWYRQDPGLGLRLIYFSYDVKMKEKGDIPEGYSVSREKKERFSLILESASTNQTSMYLCASSSPGQDTYEQYFGPGTRLTVT.

This clonotype came up many times. J is TRBJ1-5 and V is TRBV2; D is unclear. CDR1 and CDR2 (germline): SNHLY, FYNNEI. This CDR3 is 16 amino acids long. The V end lost 4 bases, the J end lost 5 bases, and 18 bases lay between the germline ends. CDR3 sequence: CASSVLTFRGDQPQHF. CDR3 bases: TGTGCCAGCAGTGTCCTTACCTTCCGGGGAGATCAGCCCCAGCATTTT.

Many counts were recorded for this clonotype. This chain joins TRBV7-2 and TRBJ1-5, with a weak D call TRBD1 (6 bases). V was shortened by 5 bases and J by 5 bases, with 13 bases between the two germline ends. The CDR3 is 14 residues long. Per the germline V gene, CDR1 is SGHTA and CDR2 is FQGNSA. CDR3 amino acids: CASSPGQYHQPQHF. CDR3 coding DNA: TGTGCCAGCAGCCCTGGACAGTACCATCAGCCCCAGCATTTT.

This chain joins TRBV29-1 and TRBJ2-7, with 11 bases matching TRBD1. The trim removed 4 bases at V and 5 bases at J, leaving 1 base unmatched. CDR3 size: 12 residues. CDR1 and CDR2 (germline): SQVTM, ANQGSEA. The CDR3 here is CSVGTGGDEQYF. In DNA, the CDR3 is TGCAGCGTTGGGACAGGGGGCGACGAGCAGTACTTC.

This clonotype was detected ten times or more. This sequence joins TRBV10-3 and TRBJ2-3; 8 positions agree with TRBD1. The V and J ends lost 6 bases and 4 bases, in that order; junction bases with no gene match: 6. CDR3 length: 14 amino acids. CDR1 is ENHRY, CDR2 SYGVKD, per germline. The CDR3 protein is CAIRQTGVSDTQYF. CDR3 sequence (DNA): TGTGCCATCAGGCAGACAGGGGTTTCAGATACGCAGTATTTT.

This chain connects TRBV27 to TRBJ2-7; 14 bases align to TRBD2. The CDR3 runs 17 residues. In germline, CDR1 is MNHEY, CDR2 SMNVEV (reference sequence). Trimming at V came to 5 bases and at J to 6 bases, leaving 12 bases not matched to a gene. The CDR3 here is CASSQPAGTSGSGEQYF. Written as DNA, the CDR3 is TGTGCCAGCAGTCAACCCGCCGGGACTAGCGGGAGCGGCGAGCAGTACTTC.

The V and J genes are TRBV6-5 and TRBJ1-2; D perhaps matches TRBD1 (5 bases). Trimming pared 7 bases from V and 5 bases from J, leaving 20 bases between. The CDR3 runs to 15 residues. Germline V gives CDR1 MNHEY, CDR2 SVGAGI. The CDR3 loop is CASTPGDGSGYGYTF. Written as DNA, the CDR3 is TGTGCCAGCACTCCGGGGGACGGGTCTGGATATGGCTACACCTTC.

In this sample, this clonotype turned up many times. This sequence joins TRBV20-1 and TRBJ1-5; D remains ambiguous. The CDR3 totals 13 residues. CDR1 and CDR2 (germline): DFQATT, SNEGSKA (reference sequence). V lost 6 bases, J lost 4 bases, and 13 bases lay in between. The CDR3 region has the DNA TGCAGTGCCCCTGAGGAAGGGAATCAGCCCCAGCATTTT. Protein sequence: CSAPEEGNQPQHF.

This clonotype was picked up a small number of times. V and J are TRBV10-1 and TRBJ2-7; D is uncertain. The ends were cut back, 8 bases at V and 1 base at J, with 0 bases in the middle. Germline-derived CDR1 and CDR2 are WNHNN and SYGVQD (reference sequence). This CDR3 region has 9 residues. The CDR3 nucleotides are TGCGCCAGCTCCTACGAGCAGTACTTC. Translating it yields CASSYEQYF.

This clonotype was counted a few times. CDR3 loop: CASSLVLAGTNEQFF. Written as DNA, the CDR3 is TGTGCCAGCAGCTTGGTCCTAGCGGGGACCAATGAGCAGTTCTTC. The chain is built from TRBV5-6 and TRBJ2-1; 9 positions agree with TRBD2. The V segment lost 0 bases and the J segment 6 bases; nucleotides outside the gene matches: 4. The CDR3 contains 15 residues. Germline CDR1 and CDR2: SGHDT and YYEEEE.

There are many counts of this clonotype. V gene TRBV12-3 or TRBV12-4 combines with J gene TRBJ1-1; 10 nucleotides agree with TRBD1. This CDR3 comprises 13 residues. The J segment lost 5 bases and the V segment lost 5 bases, leaving 2 bases of the junction unmatched. In DNA form, the CDR3 reads TGTGCCAGCAGTACGGACAGGGGGACTGAAGCTTTCTTT. Amino acid sequence: CASSTDRGTEAFF.

This clonotype has a count of ten or more. The V and J genes are TRBV19 and TRBJ1-5; no reliable D call. This CDR3 region has 13 residues. CDR1 is LNHDA, CDR2 SQIVND, per germline (reference sequence). V gave up 0 bases and J gave up 7 bases, with 7 bases separating them. CDR3 loop: CASSIDRGQPQHF. The CDR3 DNA sequence: TGTGCCAGTAGTATAGATCGTGGCCAGCCCCAGCATTTT. Supplemented by reference TRBV19 and TRBJ1-5, the full variable domain reads DGGITQSPKYLFRKEGQNVTLSCEQNLNHDAMYWYRQDPGQGLRLIYYSQIVNDFQKGDIAEGYSVSREKKESFPLTVTSAQKNPTAFYLCASSIDRGQPQHFGDGTRLSIL.

The chain is built from TRBV5-4 and TRBJ2-5; a weak D match, TRBD2 (5 bases). Germline assignment: CDR1 SGHNT and CDR2 YYREEE (reference sequence). Trimming took off 5 bases at V and 2 bases at J, with 19 bases between the two ends. The CDR3 covers 16 residues. The CDR3 DNA is TGTGCCAGCAGAACAACTCTTAGCGTGATTCAAGAGACCCAGTACTTC. Its translation is CASRTTLSVIQETQYF. Variable domain in full (rest from reference TRBV5-4 and TRBJ2-5): ETGVTQSPTHLIKTRGQQVTLRCSSQSGHNTVSWYQQALGQGPQFIFQYYREEENGRGNFPPRFSGLQFPNYSSELNVNALELDDSALYLCASRTTLSVIQETQYFGPGTRLLVL.

As concerns this clonotype: With a much larger clone just one base away, this may be a read error. The chain carries TRBV27 and TRBJ2-1; D uncertain. Germline V CDR1 and CDR2: MNHEY, SMNVEV (reference sequence). V lost 6 bases and J lost 11, with 14 bases in between. This CDR3 has 12 residues. The CDR3 DNA reads as TGTGCCAGCAGAACGACGGAACCTAAGCAGTTCTTC. Residues: CASRTTEPKQFF.

This clonotype was observed a few times. The CDR3 DNA reads as TGTGCCAGCAGAGTGGGGCGGGGGGACAGAATGATCAATGAGCAGTTCTTC. Its protein is CASRVGRGDRMINEQFF. The V and J genes are TRBV27 and TRBJ2-1; tentative D call: TRBD2 (8 bases). Germline CDR1 reads MNHEY; CDR2 reads SMNVEV (reference sequence). Deletions cut 6 bases from V and 6 bases from J, with 24 bases between. CDR3 length: 17 residues.

V usage is TRBV28 and J usage is TRBJ2-7; TRBD1 is a possible D gene (5 bases). CDR3 length equals 14 residues. CDR1 MDHEN and CDR2 SYDVKM come from the germline V gene. V lost 5 bases to trimming and J lost 6 bases, with 17 bases between them. The CDR3 is CASSPSTGLSEQYF. The CDR3 bases are TGTGCCAGCAGTCCATCAACAGGTTTAAGCGAGCAGTACTTC.

This clonotype was detected a few times. The gene calls are TRBV27 and TRBJ1-6, with D unresolved. Trimming removed 5 bases at V and 9 bases at J, with 26 bases between. Germline assignment: CDR1 MNHEY and CDR2 SMNVEV (reference sequence). The CDR3 is 18 residues long. The CDR3 sequence is CASSPLGTGPPWSSPLHF. As DNA, the CDR3 is TGTGCCAGCAGTCCCCTTGGTACGGGCCCCCCATGGAGTTCACCCCTCCACTTT.

The chain recombines TRBV12-3 or TRBV12-4 with TRBJ2-7; no firm D call. The V end lost 5 bases, the J end lost 5 bases, and 16 bases lay between the germline ends. CDR3 size: 14 residues. The chain's CDR3 is CASSPRPVLDEQYF. The CDR3 DNA is TGTGCCAGCAGTCCCCGGCCCGTCTTGGACGAGCAGTACTTC.

This clonotype was seen many times. The chain combines TRBV27 with TRBJ1-5; D gene unclear. The CDR3 covers 13 residues. Germline V gene data show CDR1 as MNHEY and CDR2 as SMNVEV (reference sequence). Trimming removed 0 bases at V and 13 bases at J, with 13 bases between. The CDR3 DNA reads TGTGCCAGCAGTTTATCGAACGGGCCCATTCAGCATTTT. This encodes CASSLSNGPIQHF.

This clonotype was detected a few times. The V gene is TRBV5-1, the J gene TRBJ2-7; D is unclear. This CDR3 has 11 residues. Germline V CDR1 and CDR2: SGHRS, YFSETQ. V lost 0 bases, J lost 7 bases, and 5 bases lay in between. The CDR3 DNA sequence: TGCGCCAGCAGCTTGGGGAAAGAGCAGTACTTC. This codes for CASSLGKEQYF.

The chain has TRBV27 and TRBJ2-2, with D perhaps TRBD2 (6 bases). The CDR3 contains 14 residues. Per the germline V gene, CDR1 is MNHEY and CDR2 is SMNVEV (reference sequence). The ends were cut back, 5 bases at V and 10 bases at J, with 17 bases in the middle. The CDR3 DNA reads TGTGCCAGCAGTCGAGGCGGTTGGGGGGAGGAGCTGTTTTTT. It yields the protein CASSRGGWGEELFF.